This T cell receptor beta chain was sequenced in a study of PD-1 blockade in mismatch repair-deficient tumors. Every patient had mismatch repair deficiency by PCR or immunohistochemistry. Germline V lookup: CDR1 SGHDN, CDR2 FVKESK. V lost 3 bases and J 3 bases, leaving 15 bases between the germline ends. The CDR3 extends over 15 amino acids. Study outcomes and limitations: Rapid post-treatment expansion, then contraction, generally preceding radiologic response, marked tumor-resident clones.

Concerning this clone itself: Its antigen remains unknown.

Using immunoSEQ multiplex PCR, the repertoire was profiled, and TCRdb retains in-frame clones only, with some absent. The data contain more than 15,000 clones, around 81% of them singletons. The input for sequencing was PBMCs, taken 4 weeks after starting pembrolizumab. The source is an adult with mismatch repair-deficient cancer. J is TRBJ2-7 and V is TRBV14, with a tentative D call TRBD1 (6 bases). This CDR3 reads CASSQDPGHFYEQYF. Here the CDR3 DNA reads TGTGCCAGCAGCCAGGACCCGGGACATTTCTACGAGCAGTACTTC. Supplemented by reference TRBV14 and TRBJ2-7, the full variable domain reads EAGVTQFPSHSVIEKGQTVTLRCDPISGHDNLYWYRRVMGKEIKFLLHFVKESKQDESGMPNNRFLAERTGGTYSTLKVQPAELEDSGVYFCASSQDPGHFYEQYFGPGTRLTVT.